This T cell receptor (beta chain) was retrieved from a study of T cells in Graves' hyperthyroidism and ophthalmopathy (dated by TCRdb to about 2019). Study-level background: Peripheral blood samples were taken at initial diagnosis, before any treatment was given. After blood sampling, hyperthyroidism patients were treated with methimazole at a starting dose of 30 mg daily, and ophthalmopathy patients were treated with high-dose intravenous methylprednisolone. The study also compared thyroid tissue and blood T-cell repertoires from about six Graves' hyperthyroidism patients. A discovery cohort of 95 to 100 patients, roughly 43 with Graves' ophthalmopathy and approximately 55 with stable Graves' hyperthyroidism, was used to find distinguishing TCR V-J signatures. Prospective prediction of ophthalmopathy was tested in an independent validation cohort of fewer than 20 hyperthyroidism patients and 17 patients who later progressed to ophthalmopathy. According to the paper, TCR Vbeta CDR3 sequencing was carried out on 135 peripheral blood samples, which came from 40 to 45 ophthalmopathy, 75 to 80 hyperthyroidism and about 17 progressor patients. For training and testing, the 100 patients in the discovery cohort were randomly divided in a 7:3 ratio.

In its sample, this clonotype was seen many times. Its antigen remains undetermined. Per-base quality was not reported, and no clone a single base away is much larger than it. CDR1 and CDR2 were assigned from the germline V gene (reference sequence) as SEHNR and FQNEAQ. V is reduced by 10 bases and J by 1 base, leaving a spacing of 14 bases between them. The CDR3 runs 14 residues from the cysteine to the phenylalanine. The only DNA kept is the CDR3, 42 bases in frame from the first base. The TCR beta CDR3 regions were amplified from the RNA transcripts. The first round of RT-PCR for the TCR CDR3 was performed with the HTBI primer set and the Qiagen OneStep RT-PCR kit. Libraries were constructed in a second round of multiplex PCR, after which size selection and purification were performed. Paired-end sequencing of the libraries was performed with 100 bp reads on an Illumina HiSeq2000. In the authors' own workflow: SOAPnuke was used to process the raw data, with reads discarded if the reads contained adapters or uncalled bases, had a mean Phred below 15, or lacked an exact constant-primer or identifier match. High-quality paired reads were merged with COPE v1.2.5, and unique nucleotide sequences were defined as clonotypes. MiTCR v1.1 was used to align the clonotypes against IMGT TRBV, TRBD and TRBJ reference segments. Analysis was restricted to V-J combinations with a frequency above 0.0001, which covered roughly 99% of repertoires. A TCS score was defined as the ratio between F50 (clonal expansion) and ExV (chaos), using BLOSUM62-based TCRdist between CDR3 peptides within each V-J. Welch's t-statistics and random forest reduced 514 V-J features to fewer than 15, which were used in a naive Bayes classifier (R e1071). TCRdb took the public reads, trimmed them with fastp at Q25, ran MiXCR for clone calling and kept in-frame beta chains. For every CDR3 protein sequence, its rows merge into one entry that carries the most common genes and DNA. The V and J calls shown here were made by TCRdb, not taken from the authors' results. For this sample the table gives some 490,000 distinct CDR3 sequences, of which about 20% were detected only once. The top ten hold around 47% of the sample.

Paper-wide results and their limitations: During validation, the model predicted progression to ophthalmopathy a median of about 6.3 months ahead of onset, with approximately 71% sensitivity and about 72% specificity. In cross-validation, a model built on a 13 V-J signature told ophthalmopathy apart from stable hyperthyroidism with over 85% sensitivity and around 81% specificity, and in testing the same model reached 80%/75%. Most expanded thyroid clonotypes (frequency above 0.001) were also detected in blood, suggesting blood repertoires may reflect thyroid immune responses. No statistical method was used to fix the sample size in advance, and group allocation was not hidden from the investigators.

Ophthalmopathy patients had moderately to severely active disease, Clinical Activity Score of at least 3, NOSPECS grade of at least 4, and duration under 3 months. Exclusion was applied to patients with uncontrolled infections, other autoimmune diseases, pregnancy or lactation. Clinical symptoms, serum thyroxine and TRAb, thyroid ultrasound, and orbital computed tomography formed the basis for the diagnoses. Ficoll-Paque density gradient centrifugation was used to isolate PBMCs from about 10 ml of fresh peripheral blood. Trizol reagent was used to extract total RNA, and RNA quality was then checked on an Agilent 2100 Bioanalyzer.

The clonotype originates from a woman between 65 and 79 years old with Graves' ophthalmopathy. Sequenced sample: blood. The V and J genes are TRBV7-9 and TRBJ1-5; TRBD1 is perhaps the D gene, given 5 matching bases. CDR3 loop: CATGSSGSNQPQHF. Here is the DNA: TGTGCCACCGGGAGCTCAGGGAGCAATCAGCCCCAGCATTTT. The full variable domain, completed from the reference TRBV7-9 and TRBJ1-5 proteins outside the CDR3, reads DTGVSQNPRHKITKRGQNVTFRCDPISEHNRLYWYRQTLGQGPEFLTYFQNEAQLEKSRLLSDRFSAERPKGSFSTLEIQRTEQGDSAMYLCATGSSGSNQPQHFGDGTRLSIL.